This TCR beta chain was retrieved from a study of tumor-infiltrating lymphocytes in primary liver carcinoma. Reverse transcription of around 0.45 ug total RNA with a constant-region primer produced TCR beta cDNA. Library construction for TCR beta comprised three nested multiplex PCR rounds performed with slightly modified ARM-PCR. Use of TRBV1-TRBV30 forward primers with a C-beta reverse primer characterized the first two PCR rounds, which lasted ten to eleven cycles each. TCRdb ran MiXCR on the multiplex PCR reads and lists one entry per CDR3 protein. The sample holds some 190,000 distinct CDR3 sequences, about 60% seen once. This clonotype turned up a few times. The antigen is not known. Overall study results and limits: Pairs of tumor regions overlapped more than tumor-adjacent and tumor-blood pairs did.

Unsorted whole blood yielded blood RNA, and germline DNA was extracted as well. V dropped 3 bases and J dropped 2 bases, with 11 bases sitting between them. There are 13 residues in the CDR3. Germline V lookup: CDR1 SQVTM, CDR2 ANQGSEA. This TCR was sampled from a man aged 35 to 55 with primary liver carcinoma and hepatitis B virus infection. The rearrangement joins TRBV29-1 to TRBJ2-7; D uncertain. The specimen was peripheral blood. The CDR3 spells CSVEALGTYEQYF. As DNA, the CDR3 is TGCAGCGTTGAGGCTTTGGGGACCTACGAGCAGTACTTC.